The source of this T cell receptor beta chain is a study of human T cells and chemical hapten exposure. Across the study: DPC (0.01%) was patch tested on the upper back and read at 6 days. Study-level results: Donors, who had alopecia, may show an immune response that differs from healthy people's.

In the source study's methods: Per sample, the median was around 100,000 TCRs, with values from roughly 25,000 to 750,000. TCRdb itself ran the RACE reads through MiXCR, one entry per CDR3 protein. TCRdb's processing, not the authors' own work, is the source of the V and J calls. This sample has tens of thousands of distinct CDR3 sequences, with 11% found just once. Time point here: patch test 2, 6 weeks after DPC sensitization. Specified treatment: therapeutic diphenylcyclopropenone sensitization with weekly scalp DPC. Donors were 18 to 70-year-old alopecia patients suitable for DPC. Turning to this clonotype: Antigen: not known.

The sequence was obtained from a man aged 40-49 years with alopecia areata. Some clones in this sample may be carry-over from other donors' samples. The sample consisted of whole blood, taken in connection with sensitization to the hapten diphenylcyclopropenone (DPC).

CDR3 coding DNA: TGTGCCAGCAGTTCCAGGGGGCCTGAGGCCAAAAACATTCAGTACTTC. This translates into CASSSRGPEAKNIQYF. The chain combines TRBV12-3 or TRBV12-4 with TRBJ2-4, with TRBD1 matching over 8 bases. This CDR3 spans 16 amino acids. V gave up 4 bases and J gave up 1 base; unmatched junction bases: 6.